A selection of T cell receptor beta chains follows, all from one sample in a study of T cell responses to AZD1222 COVID-19 vaccine. The repertoire was sequenced with immunoSEQ multiplex PCR; TCRdb's copy has only in-frame clones and lacks some. This sample carries approximately 200,000 clones, about nine tenths of them seen once, and the ten largest clones take around 3.6%. This material consisted of peripheral blood, taken 28 days after the second AZD1222 dose. The receptors come from an adult who received the AZD1222 COVID-19 vaccine. The CDR3 runs from the conserved cysteine through the conserved F or W. The D gene is left open where the match is weak. Size is stated for part of the rows, as once, few or many counts, or as a class when the clone is expanded.

v_call	d_call	clone_size	j_call	cdr3_aa	cdr3_nt
TRBV11-2	.	once	TRBJ2-6	CASSLGATGANVLTF	TGTGCCAGCAGCTTAGGGGCCACTGGGGCCAACGTCCTGACTTTC
TRBV5-1	.	.	TRBJ2-7	CASSLGPQWGQYF	TGCGCCAGCAGCTTGGGGCCACAATGGGGGCAGTACTTC
TRBV28	.	few	TRBJ2-1	CASSAVSSYNEQFF	TGTGCCAGCAGCGCAGTAAGCTCCTACAATGAGCAGTTCTTC
TRBV13	TRBD1	.	TRBJ1-3	CASSQGTGSSGNTIYF	TGTGCCAGCAGCCAGGGGACAGGCTCGTCTGGAAACACCATATATTTT
TRBV10-1	.	.	TRBJ2-1	CPIKAGTALFVQPDEQFF	TGCCCTATCAAGGCCGGGACCGCTTTATTCGTACAACCGGATGAGCAGTTCTTC
TRBV4-2	.	.	TRBJ2-3	CASSQDGGDLAQYF	TGTGCCAGCAGCCAAGATGGCGGGGATTTGGCGCAGTATTTT
TRBV7-9	.	.	TRBJ2-1	CASRAQGYNEQFF	TGTGCCAGCAGAGCACAGGGATACAATGAGCAGTTCTTC
TRBV5-4	.	.	TRBJ2-5	CASSFGGQETQYF	TGTGCCAGCAGCTTCGGAGGGCAAGAGACCCAGTACTTC
TRBV7-2	TRBD2	.	TRBJ2-7	CASSLGLAGGVAEQYF	TGTGCCAGCAGCCTGGGACTAGCGGGAGGAGTAGCCGAGCAGTACTTC
TRBV5-1	.	.	TRBJ1-2	CASSQGSSGYTF	TGCGCCAGCAGCCAAGGGAGCAGCGGCTACACCTTC
TRBV7-3	TRBD1	few	TRBJ1-6	CASSLNTGGNSPLHF	TGTGCCAGCAGCTTAAATACAGGGGGGAATTCACCCCTCCACTTT
TRBV7-2	.	.	TRBJ1-5	CASSLGTAEYQPQHF	TGTGCCAGCAGCCTCGGTACGGCGGAATATCAGCCCCAGCATTTT
TRBV11-2	.	.	TRBJ2-5	CASSGGGLETQYF	TGTGCCAGCAGCGGGGGGGGCTTAGAGACCCAGTACTTC
TRBV19	TRBD2	.	TRBJ2-7	CASSAGVAGVYEQYF	TGTGCCAGTAGTGCGGGAGTAGCGGGAGTCTACGAGCAGTACTTC
TRBV10-3	.	.	TRBJ2-7	CAISESWAPEQYF	TGTGCCATCAGTGAGTCGTGGGCACCCGAGCAGTACTTC
TRBV6-5	TRBD2	.	TRBJ2-7	CASSYSRTSYEQYF	TGTGCCAGCAGTTACTCACGGACTAGCTACGAGCAGTACTTC
TRBV3-1/TRBV3-2	.	once	TRBJ1-1	CASRRGGGPEAFF	TGTGCCAGCAGACGTGGTGGGGGGCCTGAAGCTTTCTTT
TRBV5-1	.	.	TRBJ1-5	CASRPGQSNQPQHF	TGCGCCAGCAGACCGGGTCAATCAAATCAGCCCCAGCATTTT
TRBV30	.	.	TRBJ2-7	CAWSVGGAYEQYF	TGTGCCTGGAGTGTCGGCGGGGCCTACGAGCAGTACTTC
TRBV19	TRBD2	.	TRBJ2-3	CASSILRGGDTQYF	TGTGCCAGTAGTATATTGCGGGGGGGGGATACGCAGTATTTT
TRBV4-2	.	.	TRBJ2-1	CASSSSGDEQFF	TGTGCCAGCAGCTCCTCAGGGGATGAGCAGTTCTTC
TRBV28	.	.	TRBJ1-2	CASSSGGVRKHGYTF	TGTGCCAGCAGTTCCGGGGGGGTCCGAAAGCATGGCTACACCTTC
TRBV5-4	TRBD2	.	TRBJ2-7	CASSLAKGLDYEQYF	TGTGCCAGCAGCTTGGCCAAGGGACTAGACTACGAGCAGTACTTC
TRBV5-6	TRBD1	.	TRBJ1-1	CASSPGTGPNTEAFF	TGTGCCAGCAGTCCCGGGACAGGTCCGAACACTGAAGCTTTCTTT
TRBV12-5	TRBD2	.	TRBJ2-1	CASGFRGGVRRNEQFF	TGTGCTAGTGGTTTTCGGGGGGGAGTCCGACGGAATGAGCAGTTCTTC
TRBV19	TRBD2	.	TRBJ2-3	CASSIGTSGSSVDTQYF	TGTGCCAGTAGTATAGGGACTAGCGGGAGTTCGGTAGATACGCAGTATTTT
TRBV6-2/TRBV6-3	TRBD2	.	TRBJ2-1	CASSYPTSGSRNEQFF	TGTGCCAGCAGTTACCCGACTAGCGGGAGTAGAAATGAGCAGTTCTTC
TRBV7-8	TRBD2	.	TRBJ2-5	CASSPRAGVSETQYF	TGTGCCAGCAGCCCACGAGCGGGAGTATCAGAGACCCAGTACTTC
TRBV11-2	.	.	TRBJ2-7	CASSLGSVKSYEQYF	TGTGCCAGCAGCTTAGGGTCAGTGAAATCCTACGAGCAGTACTTC
TRBV28	TRBD1	.	TRBJ2-7	CASRGQGYSYEQYF	TGTGCCAGCCGTGGACAGGGTTACTCCTACGAGCAGTACTTC
TRBV19	.	.	TRBJ2-1	CASSIGGNEQFF	TGTGCCAGTAGTATAGGAGGGAATGAGCAGTTCTTC
TRBV5-8	TRBD2	.	TRBJ2-7	CASSPGTSPSYEQYF	TGTGCCAGCAGCCCCGGGACTAGCCCCTCCTACGAGCAGTACTTC
TRBV5-4	.	.	TRBJ2-5	CASSTRMVRETQYF	TGTGCCAGCAGCACCCGCATGGTCCGGGAGACCCAGTACTTC
TRBV6-5	.	.	TRBJ1-1	CASSLGGQAFF	TGTGCCAGCAGTTTGGGGGGGCAAGCTTTCTTT
TRBV6-1	.	.	TRBJ1-1	CASSEGQAITEAFF	TGTGCCAGCAGTGAAGGCCAGGCGATCACTGAAGCTTTCTTT
TRBV19	.	.	TRBJ2-1	CASTGLSSYNEQFF	TGTGCCAGTACAGGCCTGAGCTCCTACAATGAGCAGTTCTTC
TRBV18	TRBD1	.	TRBJ2-1	CASSPSPGQVSNEQFF	TGTGCCAGCTCACCCTCACCGGGACAGGTTTCCAATGAGCAGTTCTTC
TRBV11-3	TRBD1	.	TRBJ2-1	CASRIGQGNENEQFF	TGTGCCAGCAGGATCGGACAGGGGAATGAAAATGAGCAGTTCTTC
TRBV5-1	TRBD1	.	TRBJ2-1	CASSPRDRSYNEQFF	TGCGCCAGCAGCCCCCGGGACAGGTCCTACAATGAGCAGTTCTTC
TRBV24-1	.	.	TRBJ1-2	CATSSTGSSYGYTF	TGTGCCACCAGCTCGACAGGCTCGTCCTATGGCTACACCTTC
TRBV5-1	.	.	TRBJ2-1	CAIFSEQFF	TGCGCCATCTTCAGCGAGCAGTTCTTC
TRBV7-2	.	.	TRBJ1-1	CASSVRGGAWSAFF	TGTGCCAGCAGCGTCCGAGGAGGGGCGTGGTCGGCTTTCTTT
TRBV30	.	.	TRBJ1-4	CAWRGSTNEKLFF	TGTGCCTGGAGGGGGTCAACTAATGAAAAACTGTTTTTT